This TCR beta chain was identified during a study of blood T cell repertoires in COVID-19. About the research overall: Some COVID-19 samples were acute and others convalescent; all came from the United States, Italy and Spain. In each case, the material was cDNA or gDNA derived from T cells, B-cell-depleted T cells, or PBMCs.

While infection was still active, Seattle patients were enrolled and then followed longitudinally. Produced via immunoSEQ multiplex PCR; TCRdb's table is partial and in-frame only. The table has about 170,000 clones, approximately 86% seen once. Germline V gives CDR1 SGHRS, CDR2 YFSETQ. The V gene lost 6 bases and the J gene lost 5 bases, with 23 bases spanning the gap. The CDR3 contains 16 residues. The rearrangement uses TRBV5-1 and TRBJ2-5; the D gene is possibly TRBD2 (7 bases). This receptor was taken from a man at least 80 years old with COVID-19, enrolled during active disease. Input material: peripheral blood. CDR3 residues: CASTGEGGHQGETQYF. The CDR3 DNA reads as TGCGCCAGCACCGGGGAGGGAGGACACCAGGGGGAGACCCAGTACTTC.